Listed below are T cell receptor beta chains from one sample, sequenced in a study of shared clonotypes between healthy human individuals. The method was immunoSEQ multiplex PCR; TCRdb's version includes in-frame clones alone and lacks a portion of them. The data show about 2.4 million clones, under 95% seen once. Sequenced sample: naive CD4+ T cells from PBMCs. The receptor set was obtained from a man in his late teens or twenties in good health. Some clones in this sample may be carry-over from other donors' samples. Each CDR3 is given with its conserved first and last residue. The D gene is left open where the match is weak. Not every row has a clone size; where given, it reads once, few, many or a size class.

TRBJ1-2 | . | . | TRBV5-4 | CASSLDRFYGYTF | TGTGCCAGCAGCTTGGACAGGTTCTATGGCTACACCTTC
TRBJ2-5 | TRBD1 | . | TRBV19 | CATGQDQETQYF | TGTGCCACCGGACAGGACCAAGAGACCCAGTACTTC
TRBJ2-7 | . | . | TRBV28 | CASRPGSSYEQYF | TGTGCCAGCAGACCGGGAAGCTCCTACGAGCAGTACTTC
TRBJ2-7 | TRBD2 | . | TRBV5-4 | CASYKFSGGPPYEQYF | TGTGCCAGCTACAAGTTTTCGGGAGGACCCCCCTACGAGCAGTACTTC
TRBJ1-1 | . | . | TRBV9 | CASSVQQGPYTEAFF | TGTGCCAGCAGCGTACAACAGGGACCCTACACTGAAGCTTTCTTT
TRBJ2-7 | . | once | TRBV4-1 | CASSQEPGIDEQYF | TGCGCCAGCAGCCAAGAGCCGGGGATCGACGAGCAGTACTTC
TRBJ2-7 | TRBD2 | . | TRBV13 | CASKVGGRRYEQYF | TGTGCCAGCAAGGTAGGCGGGAGGCGCTACGAGCAGTACTTC
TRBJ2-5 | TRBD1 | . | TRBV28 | CASSPTGEETQYF | TGTGCCAGCAGCCCGACAGGGGAAGAGACCCAGTACTTC
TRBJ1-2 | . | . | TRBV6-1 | CASSAPIYGYTF | TGTGCCAGCAGTGCGCCGATCTATGGCTACACCTTC
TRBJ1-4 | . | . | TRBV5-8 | CASSLRLAVGYNEKLFF | TGTGCCAGCAGCTTGCGGTTAGCGGTCGGATATAATGAAAAACTGTTTTTT
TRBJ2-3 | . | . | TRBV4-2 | CASSQDISGTRQDTQYF | TGTGCCAGCAGCCAAGACATTAGTGGAACCCGGCAGGATACGCAGTATTTT
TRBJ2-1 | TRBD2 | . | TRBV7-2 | CASSRGAGGPYNEQFF | TGTGCCAGCAGCCGAGGGGCGGGAGGACCCTACAATGAGCAGTTCTTC
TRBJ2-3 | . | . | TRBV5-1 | CASSLGVRDPDTQYF | TGCGCCAGCAGCTTGGGGGTGCGGGACCCAGATACGCAGTATTTT
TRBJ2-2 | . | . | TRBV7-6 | CASSLPGGELFF | TGTGCCAGCAGCCTCCCAGGTGGGGAGCTGTTTTTT
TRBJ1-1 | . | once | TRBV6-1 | CASSAQGGQGTEAFF | TGTGCCAGCAGTGCCCAGGGTGGTCAGGGCACTGAAGCTTTCTTT
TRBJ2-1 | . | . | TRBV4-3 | CASSQGGRGSRNEQFF | TGCGCCAGCAGCCAAGGGGGGCGGGGATCTCGCAATGAGCAGTTCTTC
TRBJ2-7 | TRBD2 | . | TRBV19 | CASSTLAGGTYEQYF | TGTGCCAGTAGTACCCTAGCGGGGGGTACCTACGAGCAGTACTTC
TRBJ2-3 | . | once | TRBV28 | CASRTGFLGDTQYF | TGTGCCAGCAGGACCGGGTTTTTAGGGGATACGCAGTATTTT
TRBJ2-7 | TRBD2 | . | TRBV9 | CASSREGVSYEQYF | TGTGCCAGCAGCCGGGAGGGGGTCTCCTACGAGCAGTACTTC
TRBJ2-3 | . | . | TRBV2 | CASNRLGGGTDTQYF | TGTGCCAGCAACCGTTTGGGTGGGGGCACAGATACGCAGTATTTT
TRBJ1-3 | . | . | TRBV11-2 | CAAGQSSGNTIYF | TGTGCCGCCGGTCAGTCAAGTGGAAACACCATATATTTT
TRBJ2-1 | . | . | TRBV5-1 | CASSASYNEQFF | TGCGCCAGCAGCGCCAGCTACAATGAGCAGTTCTTC
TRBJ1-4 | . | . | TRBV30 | CAWGGTNEKLFF | TGTGCCTGGGGCGGGACTAATGAAAAACTGTTTTTT
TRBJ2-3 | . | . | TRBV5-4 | CASSLSTDTQYF | TGTGCCAGCAGCCTTAGCACAGATACGCAGTATTTT
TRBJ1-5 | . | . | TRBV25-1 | CASSANWGNSNQPQHF | TGTGCCAGCAGTGCCAATTGGGGGAATAGCAATCAGCCCCAGCATTTT
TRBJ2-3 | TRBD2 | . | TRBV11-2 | CASSLGLAGVADTQYF | TGTGCCAGCAGCTTAGGACTAGCGGGAGTCGCAGATACGCAGTATTTT
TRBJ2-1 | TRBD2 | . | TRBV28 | CASSGAGRDFYNEQFF | TGTGCCAGCAGTGGAGCGGGGAGGGATTTCTACAATGAGCAGTTCTTC
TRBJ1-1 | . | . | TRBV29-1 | CSVGMNTEAFF | TGCAGCGTTGGGATGAACACTGAAGCTTTCTTT
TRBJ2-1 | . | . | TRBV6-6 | CATDEGVEQFF | TGTGCCACCGATGAAGGAGTTGAGCAGTTCTTC
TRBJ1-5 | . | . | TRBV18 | CASSPYGAINQPQHF | TGTGCCAGCTCTCCCTATGGGGCCATCAATCAGCCCCAGCATTTT
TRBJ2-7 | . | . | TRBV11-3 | CASSLDGNSYEQYF | TGTGCCAGCAGCTTAGACGGAAACTCCTACGAGCAGTACTTC
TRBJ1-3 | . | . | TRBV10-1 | CASRYPRGVLGNTIYF | TGCGCCAGCAGATACCCAAGGGGCGTTTTGGGAAACACCATATATTTT
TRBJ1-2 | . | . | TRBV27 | CASSFLRTVQNYGYTF | TGTGCCAGCAGTTTTCTACGGACAGTCCAAAACTATGGCTACACCTTC
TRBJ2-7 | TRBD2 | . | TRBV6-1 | CASTRTSGGYEQYF | TGTGCCAGCACCAGGACTAGCGGGGGATACGAGCAGTACTTC
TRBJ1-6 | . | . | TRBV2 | CATHRDKDSPLHF | TGTGCCACACACCGGGACAAGGATTCACCCCTCCACTTT
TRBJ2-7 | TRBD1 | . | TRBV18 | CASSRRDRDNEQYF | TGTGCCAGCTCACGCCGGGACAGGGACAACGAGCAGTACTTC
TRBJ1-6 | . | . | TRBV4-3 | CASSRDRRSSYNSPLHF | TGCGCCAGCAGCCGCGACAGGAGGAGCTCCTATAATTCACCCCTCCACTTT
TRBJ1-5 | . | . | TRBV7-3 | CASSLTGGNQPQHF | TGTGCCAGCAGCCTAACAGGCGGCAATCAGCCCCAGCATTTT
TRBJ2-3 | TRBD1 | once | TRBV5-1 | CASSLDGQEADTQYF | TGCGCCAGCAGCTTGGACGGACAGGAGGCAGATACGCAGTATTTT
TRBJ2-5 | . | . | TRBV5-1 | CASSSPGLVGGYF | TGCGCCAGCAGCTCGCCGGGCCTCGTCGGAGGTTACTTC
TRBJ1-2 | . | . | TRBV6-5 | CASTPARYANYGYTF | TGTGCCAGCACTCCGGCACGGTATGCTAACTATGGCTACACCTTC
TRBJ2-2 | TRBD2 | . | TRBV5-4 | CASSLGSGRRTGELFF | TGTGCCAGCAGCTTAGGTAGCGGGCGGAGAACCGGGGAGCTGTTTTTT
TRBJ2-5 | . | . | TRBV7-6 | CASSLFVPLGKETQYF | TGTGCCAGCAGCTTATTCGTTCCGCTCGGGAAAGAGACCCAGTACTTC
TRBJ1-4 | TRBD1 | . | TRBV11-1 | CASSYRTGPNEKLFF | TGTGCCAGCAGCTATCGGACAGGTCCTAATGAAAAACTGTTTTTT
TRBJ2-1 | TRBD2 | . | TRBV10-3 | CAISDRTSGSGNEQFF | TGTGCCATCAGTGACCGGACTAGCGGGAGTGGCAATGAGCAGTTCTTC
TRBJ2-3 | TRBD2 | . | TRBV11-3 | CASSWGGRSTDTQYF | TGTGCCAGCAGCTGGGGCGGGAGGTCGACAGATACGCAGTATTTT
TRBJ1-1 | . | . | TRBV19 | CASSIRVVSGRTEAFF | TGTGCCAGTAGTATAAGGGTGGTATCAGGTCGCACTGAAGCTTTCTTT